The 32 T cell receptor beta chains below were found in one sample sequenced in a study of cytomegalovirus exposure and HLA in healthy donors. Data came from immunoSEQ multiplex PCR; TCRdb stores just in-frame clones and leaves some out. The sample has 57,000 or so clones; 85% to 95% are singletons. Material: PBMCs. Every receptor here comes from a young man in good health and CMV-seronegative.

The rearrangement uses TRBV4-1 and TRBJ2-5, with TRBD2 matching over 14 bases. V trimming: 8 bases; J trimming: 5 bases; junction bases outside the gene matches: 13. CDR3 length: 17 amino acids. The germline gives CDR1 MGHRA, CDR2 YSYEKL. The CDR3 loop reads CASALTGTSGSAETQYF. As DNA, the CDR3 is TGCGCCAGCGCGTTAACTGGGACTAGCGGGAGTGCGGAGACCCAGTACTTC.

The J gene is TRBJ1-2, the V gene TRBV21-1. TRBV21-1 is noted as a pseudogene. The CDR3 extends over 15 amino acids. The CDR3 loop is CASSKARLIIYGYTF. DNA for the CDR3: TGTGCCAGCAGCAAAGCGCGCCTAATTATCTATGGCTACACCTTC.

The chain is built from TRBV5-1 and TRBJ2-1; 11 bases map to TRBD2. This CDR3 has 13 amino acids. V dropped 6 bases and J dropped 8; count of bases not matched to a gene: 4. Germline CDR1 SGHRS, CDR2 YFSETQ. The chain's CDR3 is CASTGTSGYEQFF. In DNA form, the CDR3 reads TGCGCCAGCACCGGGACTAGCGGATATGAGCAGTTCTTC.

The V gene is TRBV19, the J gene TRBJ2-3, with 9 nucleotides matching TRBD1. There are 16 residues in the CDR3. The V gene's germline CDR1 is LNHDA and CDR2 SQIVND (reference sequence). The ends lost 1 base at V and 1 base at J; junction bases unmatched: 3. CDR3 loop: CASSIGTGARTDTQYF. DNA of the CDR3: TGTGCCAGTAGTATAGGGACAGGGGCGCGCACAGATACGCAGTATTTT.

V and J are TRBV27 and TRBJ1-2; tentatively, D is TRBD1 (6 bases). Germline V lookup: CDR1 MNHEY, CDR2 SMNVEV (reference sequence). The CDR3 runs to 11 residues. The ends were cut back, 5 bases at V and 8 bases at J, with 9 bases in the middle. In nucleotides, the CDR3 is TGTGCCAGCAGTGGAAGGGGGGGCTACACCTTC. Translating gives CASSGRGGYTF.

The CDR3 sequence is CASSLDSGITRGYTF. As DNA, the CDR3 is TGCGCCAGCAGCTTGGATTCCGGGATTACCCGTGGCTACACCTTC. The chain has TRBV5-1 and TRBJ1-2; D gene uncertain. V was trimmed by 0 bases and J by 7 bases, leaving 16 bases between them. Germline CDR1 SGHRS, CDR2 YFSETQ. This CDR3 spans 15 amino acids.

J is TRBJ1-1 and V is TRBV28; D is unclear. This CDR3 has 15 residues. CDR1 is MDHEN, CDR2 SYDVKM, per germline. Trimming cost V 2 bases and J 7 bases, with 17 bases left between them. For the CDR3, the DNA is TGTGCCAGCAGTTTACTGATCTCCCCAACAGTTGAAGCTTTCTTT. Encoded protein: CASSLLISPTVEAFF.

This clone was observed a single time. V and J are TRBV19 and TRBJ2-1; 12 bases line up with TRBD2. In germline, CDR1 is LNHDA, CDR2 SQIVND (reference sequence). V shed 3 bases, J shed 0 bases, and the junction held 6 bases outside the gene matches. This CDR3 has 18 amino acids. The DNA for the CDR3 is TGTGCCAGTAGTATTAGGCTAGCGGGAGGGCCCTCCTACAATGAGCAGTTCTTC. It yields the protein CASSIRLAGGPSYNEQFF. The whole variable domain, filled in from reference TRBV19 and TRBJ2-1, reads DGGITQSPKYLFRKEGQNVTLSCEQNLNHDAMYWYRQDPGQGLRLIYYSQIVNDFQKGDIAEGYSVSREKKESFPLTVTSAQKNPTAFYLCASSIRLAGGPSYNEQFFGPGTRLTVL.

This chain joins TRBV5-1 and TRBJ2-1, with 9 bases that match TRBD2. The CDR3 extends over 15 amino acids. Germline CDR1 reads SGHRS; CDR2 reads YFSETQ. V was clipped by 0 bases and J by 7 bases; unmatched bases: 5. The CDR3 protein is CASSLDSGSGNEQFF. In DNA form, the CDR3 reads TGCGCCAGCAGCTTGGATAGCGGGAGTGGGAATGAGCAGTTCTTC.

The rearrangement joins TRBV10-1 to TRBJ2-6, with 7 bases identical to TRBD1. This CDR3 has 18 residues. The germline gives CDR1 WNHNN, CDR2 SYGVQD (reference sequence). J lost 0 bases, V lost 1 base, and 6 bases had no gene match. CDR3 DNA sequence: TGCGCCAGCAGTGAGTGGGACAGTGGGCACTCTGGGGCCAACGTCCTGACTTTC. This encodes CASSEWDSGHSGANVLTF.

The chain carries TRBV7-2 and TRBJ2-3; D perhaps matches TRBD2 (5 bases). Germline V gene lookup returns CDR1 SGHTA and CDR2 FQGNSA. This CDR3 has 14 residues. V shed 1 base and J shed 4 bases, with 9 bases lying between them. The DNA of the CDR3 is TGTGCCAGCAGCTTAGGTCTAGCAGCAGATACGCAGTATTTT. It yields the protein CASSLGLAADTQYF.

The chain links TRBV4-2 to TRBJ2-5; the match to TRBD2 covers 11 bases. The V segment lost 2 bases and the J segment 5 bases; nucleotides outside the gene matches: 7. Per germline, CDR1 LGHNA and CDR2 YNFKEQ. The CDR3 spans 16 residues. The CDR3 protein is CASSQLLAGGGETQYF. The CDR3 DNA sequence: TGTGCCAGCAGCCAACTTCTAGCGGGAGGAGGGGAGACCCAGTACTTC.

This chain links TRBV11-3 with TRBJ2-1; D might be TRBD1 (6 bases). V was clipped by 0 bases and J by 6 bases, with 6 bases between them. The CDR3 sequence is 13 residues long. Germline loops: CDR1 SGHNT, CDR2 YENEEA. This CDR3 reads CASSLDRGNEQFF. The DNA for the CDR3 is TGTGCCAGCAGCTTAGACAGGGGCAATGAGCAGTTCTTC.

The J gene is TRBJ1-6, the V gene TRBV30; D remains ambiguous. Germline V lookup: CDR1 GTSNPN, CDR2 SVGIG (reference sequence). V lost 3 bases to trimming and J lost 0 bases, with 18 bases between them. The CDR3 contains 18 residues. CDR3 residues: CAWRPRVLLSSYNSPLHF. Written as DNA, the CDR3 is TGTGCCTGGAGGCCACGGGTCCTCCTCAGCTCCTATAATTCACCCCTCCACTTT.

V is TRBV10-2 and J is TRBJ2-5; D gene uncertain. Trimming shortened V by 5 bases and J by 1 base, and 11 bases separated the two germline ends. The V gene's germline CDR1 is WSHSY and CDR2 SAAADI. The CDR3 covers 14 residues. CDR3 protein: CASSSTAAQETQYF. CDR3 in DNA: TGCGCCAGCAGTTCGACGGCGGCCCAAGAGACCCAGTACTTC.

The chain has TRBV4-2 and TRBJ1-5; D not resolved. CDR1 is LGHNA and CDR2 is YNFKEQ in the germline V gene. CDR3 size: 15 residues. V was cut by 0 bases and J by 4 bases, with 10 bases left in between. The CDR3 loop reads CASSQDPSGNQPQHF. The CDR3 region has the DNA TGTGCCAGCAGCCAAGACCCCTCGGGAAATCAGCCCCAGCATTTT.

V gene TRBV19 combines with J gene TRBJ1-5, with TRBD1 matching over 8 bases. The CDR3 consists of 16 residues. CDR1 is LNHDA, CDR2 SQIVND, per germline (reference sequence). The V and J ends lost 6 bases and 0 bases, in that order; junction bases with no gene match: 7. The CDR3 loop is CASRPQGAYSNQPQHF. The CDR3 DNA reads as TGTGCCAGTAGACCTCAGGGGGCCTATAGCAATCAGCCCCAGCATTTT.

CDR3 residues: CASSIQGTTGELFF. CDR3 sequence (DNA): TGCGCCAGCAGCATCCAGGGAACCACCGGGGAGCTGTTTTTT. V usage is TRBV5-1 and J usage is TRBJ2-2; D is perhaps TRBD1 (5 bases). The germline V gene encodes CDR1 SGHRS and CDR2 YFSETQ. V lost 4 bases and J lost 4, with 11 bases in between. The CDR3 sequence is 14 residues long.

The chain combines TRBV28 with TRBJ1-2, with D perhaps TRBD1 (5 bases). Trimming cost V 6 bases and J 8 bases, with 13 bases left between them. The CDR3 covers 12 residues. The germline CDR1 and CDR2 sequences are MDHEN and SYDVKM. This chain's CDR3 is CASRSRVEGYTF. As DNA, the CDR3 is TGTGCCAGCAGGTCCAGGGTGGAAGGCTACACCTTC.

The genes are TRBV27 and TRBJ2-3; D unresolved. Germline lookup yields CDR1 MNHEY and CDR2 SMNVEV (reference sequence). CDR3 length equals 14 residues. Trimming removed 7 bases from V and 1 base from J, with 12 bases in between. Written as DNA, the CDR3 is TGTGCCAGCACCCTACGTGGAGGCACAGATACGCAGTATTTT. Protein product: CASTLRGGTDTQYF.

The CDR3 protein is CASRAGTGGYEQYF. The CDR3 nucleotides read TGTGCCAGCAGGGCCGGGACAGGGGGCTACGAGCAGTACTTC. This chain links TRBV27 with TRBJ2-7; 11 nucleotides agree with TRBD1. The germline gives CDR1 MNHEY, CDR2 SMNVEV (reference sequence). The J segment lost 3 bases and the V segment lost 6 bases, leaving 4 bases of the junction unmatched. The CDR3 is made up of 14 amino acids.

The rearrangement uses TRBV4-2 and TRBJ2-3, with 10 bases lining up with TRBD2. The CDR3 contains 17 residues. The germline gives CDR1 LGHNA, CDR2 YNFKEQ. Trimming at V came to 0 bases and at J to 3 bases, leaving 6 bases not matched to a gene. CDR3 protein: CASSQDRSSGGTDTQYF. The CDR3 DNA reads as TGTGCCAGCAGCCAAGATCGTTCTAGCGGGGGTACAGATACGCAGTATTTT.

The chain employs TRBV11-1 and TRBJ2-1; 12 bases line up with TRBD2. The CDR3 is 15 amino acids. CDR1 is SGHAT, CDR2 FQDESV, per germline (reference sequence). The V gene end was trimmed by 5 bases and the J gene end by 8 bases; junction bases not matched to a gene: 7. The CDR3 DNA reads TGTGCCAGCAGCCCGAGACTAGCGGGAGCCTATGAGCAGTTCTTC. It specifies CASSPRLAGAYEQFF.

The rearrangement joins TRBV7-6 to TRBJ2-1, with D maybe TRBD2 (5 bases). The length of the CDR3 is 12 residues. V was pared by 5 bases and J by 7 bases, with 9 bases between. CDR1 is SGHVS and CDR2 is FNYEAQ in the germline V gene. The CDR3 loop reads CASSQQRNEQFF. The DNA of the CDR3 is TGTGCCAGCAGCCAACAGCGGAATGAGCAGTTCTTC.

This rearrangement joins TRBV4-1 to TRBJ2-1; 8 nucleotides match TRBD2. The CDR3 length is 18 residues. Germline assignment: CDR1 MGHRA and CDR2 YSYEKL. The trim removed 2 bases at V and 4 bases at J, leaving 13 bases unmatched. This CDR3 reads CASSQPTKRESKYNEQFF. CDR3 sequence (DNA): TGCGCCAGCAGCCAACCAACGAAGCGGGAGAGCAAATACAATGAGCAGTTCTTC.

This sequence joins TRBV7-9 and TRBJ2-2; TRBD1 matches at 9 bases. Looked up from germline, CDR1 is SEHNR and CDR2 is FQNEAQ (reference sequence). Trimming cost V 5 bases and J 5 bases; bases outside gene matches: 6. The CDR3 is made up of 15 amino acids. The CDR3 loop is CASSLNGQGTGELFF. In nucleotides, the CDR3 is TGTGCCAGCAGCCTGAACGGACAGGGGACCGGGGAGCTGTTTTTT.

The chain employs TRBV27 and TRBJ2-7, with TRBD2 identical over 7 bases. Germline loops: CDR1 MNHEY, CDR2 SMNVEV (reference sequence). With V trimmed by 3 bases and J by 2 bases, 4 bases remained unmatched. The CDR3 runs 14 residues. The CDR3 bases are TGTGCCAGCAGTTTGGCGGGAGAGACCTACGAGCAGTACTTC. This sequence encodes CASSLAGETYEQYF.

This chain connects TRBV29-1 to TRBJ2-3, with TRBD2 matching 11 bases. The CDR3 loop spans 14 amino acids. V shed 5 bases, J shed 4 bases, and the junction held 5 bases outside the gene matches. Germline-derived CDR1 and CDR2 are SQVTM and ANQGSEA. The CDR3 spells CSVLRSGRADTQYF. The DNA for the CDR3 is TGCAGCGTTCTTCGTAGCGGGAGGGCAGATACGCAGTATTTT.

This clone was seen only a few times. The chain combines TRBV28 with TRBJ2-3; 9 bases align to TRBD1. The CDR3 runs 17 residues. With V trimmed by 2 bases and J by 4 bases, 10 bases remained unmatched. Germline CDR1 MDHEN, CDR2 SYDVKM. CDR3 protein: CASSLGMGQGSPDTQYF. As DNA, the CDR3 is TGTGCCAGCAGTTTAGGGATGGGACAGGGTAGCCCAGATACGCAGTATTTT.

The genes are TRBV6-5 and TRBJ1-1; the D is unclear. The germline CDR1 and CDR2 sequences are MNHEY and SVGAGI. The ends were cut back, 1 base at V and 1 base at J, with 7 bases in the middle. This CDR3 region has 14 residues. CDR3 in DNA: TGTGCCAGCAGTTACTATTCTACGAACACTGAAGCTTTCTTT. Its translation: CASSYYSTNTEAFF.

This clone appeared a single time. The chain recombines TRBV5-1 with TRBJ1-1, with D possibly being TRBD1 (5 bases). Between the trimmed V and J ends, which lost 4 bases and 5 bases, there was a span of 12 bases. The CDR3 spans 13 residues. Germline V gene lookup returns CDR1 SGHRS and CDR2 YFSETQ. The CDR3 nucleotides read TGCGCCAGCAGCGCCTCGGGGGATACTGAAGCTTTCTTT. Encoded protein: CASSASGDTEAFF.

The chain uses TRBV29-1 and TRBJ2-3; D not certain. CDR1 is SQVTM, CDR2 ANQGSEA, per germline. V was cut by 8 bases and J by 0 bases, with 9 bases left in between. The CDR3 consists of 12 residues. The CDR3 nucleotides read TGCAGCCCCGGTCGCAGCACAGATACGCAGTATTTT. Translated: CSPGRSTDTQYF.